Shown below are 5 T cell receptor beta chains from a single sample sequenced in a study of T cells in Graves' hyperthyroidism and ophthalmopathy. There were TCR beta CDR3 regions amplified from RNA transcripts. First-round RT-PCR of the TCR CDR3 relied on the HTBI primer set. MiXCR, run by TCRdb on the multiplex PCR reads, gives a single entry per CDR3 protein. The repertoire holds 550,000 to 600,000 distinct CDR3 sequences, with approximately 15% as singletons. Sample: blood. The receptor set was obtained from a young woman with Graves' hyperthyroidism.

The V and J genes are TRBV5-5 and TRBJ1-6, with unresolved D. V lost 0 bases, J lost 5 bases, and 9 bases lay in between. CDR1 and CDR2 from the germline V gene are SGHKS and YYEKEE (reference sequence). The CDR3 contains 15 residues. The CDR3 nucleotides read TGTGCCAGCAGCTTGGCGGCAGTTGATAATTCACCCCTCCACTTT. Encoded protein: CASSLAAVDNSPLHF.

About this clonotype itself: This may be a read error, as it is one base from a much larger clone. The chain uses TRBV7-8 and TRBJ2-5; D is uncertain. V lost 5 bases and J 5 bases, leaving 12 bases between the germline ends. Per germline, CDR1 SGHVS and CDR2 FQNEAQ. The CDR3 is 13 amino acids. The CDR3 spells CASSGPRRETQYF. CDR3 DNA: TGTGCCAGCAGCGGACCAAGGCGGGAGACCCAGTACTTC.

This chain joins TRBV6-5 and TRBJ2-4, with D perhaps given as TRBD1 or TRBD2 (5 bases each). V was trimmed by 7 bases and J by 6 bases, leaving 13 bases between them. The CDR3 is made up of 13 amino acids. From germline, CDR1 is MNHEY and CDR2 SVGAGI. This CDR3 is CASKWGPGNIQYF. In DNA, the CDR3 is TGTGCCAGCAAGTGGGGACCGGGAAACATTCAGTACTTC.

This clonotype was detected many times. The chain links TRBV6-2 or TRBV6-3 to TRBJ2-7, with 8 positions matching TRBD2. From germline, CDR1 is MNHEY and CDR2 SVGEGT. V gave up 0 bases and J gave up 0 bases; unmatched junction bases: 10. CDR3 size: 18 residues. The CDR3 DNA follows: TGTGCCAGCAGTTACTCACGCCTAGCGGGCCGCAACTCCTACGAGCAGTACTTC. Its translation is CASSYSRLAGRNSYEQYF.

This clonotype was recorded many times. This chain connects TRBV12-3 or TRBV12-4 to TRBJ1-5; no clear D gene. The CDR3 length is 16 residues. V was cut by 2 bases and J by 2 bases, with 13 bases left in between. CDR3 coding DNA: TGTGCCAGCAGTTTACGTGGGAGGGCTCGCAATCAGCCCCAGCATTTT. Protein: CASSLRGRARNQPQHF.